This passage covers 17 T cell receptor beta chains from one sample sequenced in a study of blood T cells in healthy people across ages. A J-beta primer mix and a sample-barcoded 5' primer were used in a second PCR of roughly 6 to 12 cycles. From the 5' RACE reads, TCRdb called clonotypes with MiXCR, one entry per CDR3 protein. Of about 1.4 million distinct CDR3 sequences in the sample, approximately 59% were seen once. The sequenced material came from blood. Receptors were obtained from a man aged 18 to 35 in good health.

The V gene is TRBV27, the J gene TRBJ1-2, with D possibly being TRBD1 (5 bases). The length of the CDR3 is 16 residues. Per germline, CDR1 MNHEY and CDR2 SMNVEV (reference sequence). Trimming shortened V by 5 bases and J by 2 bases, and 18 bases separated the two germline ends. In DNA form, the CDR3 reads TGTGCCAGCAGTGTCAAGACCGGGACGGGCAACTATGGCTACACCTTC. This gives the protein CASSVKTGTGNYGYTF.

This clonotype was counted only a few times. The rearrangement links TRBV20-1 to TRBJ2-2, with 7 bases fitting TRBD2. Trimming took 1 base from V and 11 from J; bases not matched to a gene: 4. Germline CDR1 and CDR2: DFQATT and SNEGSKA (reference sequence). The CDR3 has 12 residues. CDR3 amino acids: CSARGRDYELFF. The CDR3 nucleotides are TGCAGTGCTAGAGGCCGGGACTATGAGCTGTTTTTT.

A few counts support this clonotype. V gene TRBV7-2 combines with J gene TRBJ2-5; 7 bases align to TRBD2. Judging by the DNA end, TRBJ2-7 fits better; the J call may be wrong. Germline V CDR1 and CDR2: SGHTA, FQGNSA. The CDR3 is 14 residues long. This CDR3 reads CASSLTGGYDEQYF. The DNA for the CDR3 is TGTGCCAGCAGCTTGACCGGGGGGTACGACGAGCAGTACTTC.

The rearrangement links TRBV4-2 to TRBJ2-5; D remains unclear. Germline values: CDR1 LGHNA, CDR2 YNFKEQ. The V end was cut by 3 bases, the J end by 1 base, with 9 bases between. This CDR3 contains 14 residues. CDR3 sequence reads: CASSQEIRQETQYF. The CDR3 nucleotides read TGTGCCAGCAGCCAGGAGATACGCCAAGAGACCCAGTACTTC.

This clonotype turned up a few times. One end of the junction varies from germline; a read error may be responsible. The gene calls are TRBV10-3 and TRBJ2-7, with D possibly TRBD2 on 5 matching bases. The CDR3 consists of 13 residues. Germline CDR1 ENHRY, CDR2 SYGVKD. The CDR3 here is CAISIASSHEQYF. The CDR3 nucleotides read TGTGCCATCAGTATCGCTAGCTCCCACGAGCAGTACTTC.

This clonotype was observed a handful of times. The chain recombines TRBV6-4 with TRBJ1-2; TRBD1 is a possible D gene (6 bases). The germline V gene has CDR1 MRHNA and CDR2 SNTAGT. Trimming left V 3 bases short and J 6 bases short, with 14 bases between. The CDR3 is 14 residues long. The CDR3 loop reads CASSDDYRVDGYTF. DNA for the CDR3: TGTGCCAGCAGTGATGATTACAGGGTAGATGGCTACACCTTC.

The chain links TRBV27 to TRBJ2-3; the match to TRBD2 covers 15 bases. The V gene's germline CDR1 is MNHEY and CDR2 SMNVEV (reference sequence). This CDR3 contains 17 residues. V lost 5 bases to trimming and J lost 3 bases; unmatched junction nucleotides: 6. The chain's CDR3 is CASSPLGLAGGTDTQYF. CDR3 nucleotide sequence: TGTGCCAGCAGTCCCCTGGGACTAGCGGGGGGTACAGATACGCAGTATTTT.

J is TRBJ2-5 and V is TRBV6-2 or TRBV6-3, with a tentative D call TRBD1 (6 bases). This CDR3 spans 16 amino acids. V was pared by 4 bases and J by 4 bases, with 19 bases between. Germline loops: CDR1 MNHEY, CDR2 SVGEGT. For the CDR3, the DNA is TGTGCCAGCAGTTTAACCTTTGGCAGGGGAACAGAGACCCAGTACTTC. Translated: CASSLTFGRGTETQYF.

The genes are TRBV12-3 or TRBV12-4 and TRBJ1-2; TRBD1 is a possible D gene (6 bases). The germline V and J ends were trimmed by 6 bases and 4 bases, with 15 bases remaining between them. This CDR3 is 14 amino acids long. Written as DNA, the CDR3 is TGTGCCAGCAGGACAACCGGGACACCCTATGGCTACACCTTC. Residues: CASRTTGTPYGYTF.

The chain combines TRBV9 with TRBJ2-5; no firm D call. CDR3 length: 15 amino acids. Trimming pared 4 bases from V and 5 bases from J, leaving 18 bases between. Germline assignment: CDR1 SGDLS and CDR2 YYNGEE. This chain's CDR3 is CASSPRVPGRETQYF. CDR3 DNA: TGTGCCAGCAGCCCTCGGGTCCCCGGACGGGAGACCCAGTACTTC.

This sequence joins TRBV15 and TRBJ2-7, with TRBD1 identical over 7 bases. The germline CDR1 and CDR2 sequences are LNHNV and YYDKDF (reference sequence). The CDR3 is made up of 15 amino acids. The V gene end was trimmed by 2 bases and the J gene end by 5 bases; junction bases not matched to a gene: 9. CDR3 sequence reads: CATSRTPGQSNEQYF. For the CDR3, the DNA is TGTGCCACCAGCAGAACTCCGGGACAGTCAAACGAGCAGTACTTC.

The genes are TRBV7-9 and TRBJ1-2; D is uncertain. This CDR3 has 13 residues. V was clipped by 4 bases and J by 8 bases, with 14 bases between them. Germline V CDR1 and CDR2: SEHNR, FQNEAQ (reference sequence). CDR3 nucleotides: TGTGCCAGCAGCTCTAGACAACGATACGGCTACACCTTC. Amino acid sequence: CASSSRQRYGYTF.

This clonotype was seen only once. The V and J genes are TRBV11-2 and TRBJ2-3; the match to TRBD2 covers 7 bases. Germline-derived CDR1 and CDR2 are SGHAT and FQNNGV. With V trimmed by 5 bases and J by 2 bases, 7 bases remained unmatched. This CDR3 spans 15 amino acids. The CDR3 reads CASSPAGPPTDTQYF. In nucleotides, the CDR3 is TGTGCCAGCAGCCCAGCGGGGCCGCCCACAGATACGCAGTATTTT.

V usage is TRBV7-8 and J usage is TRBJ2-5; 10 bases align to TRBD2. Trimming removed 5 bases from V and 3 bases from J; junction bases left unmatched: 6. Germline-derived CDR1 and CDR2 are SGHVS and FQNEAQ. This CDR3 region has 15 residues. CDR3 sequence: CASSLPLAGKETQYF. The CDR3 nucleotides read TGTGCCAGCAGCCTCCCACTAGCGGGAAAAGAGACCCAGTACTTC.

The chain links TRBV29-1 to TRBJ1-2, with D uncertain. The CDR3 runs to 14 residues. CDR1 SQVTM and CDR2 ANQGSEA come from the germline V gene. The CDR3 protein is CNVRTAPGNYGYTF. CDR3 coding DNA: TGCAACGTCCGTACTGCCCCTGGAAACTATGGCTACACCTTC.

The rearrangement links TRBV27 to TRBJ1-5; maybe TRBD1 (6 bases). The CDR3 has 14 amino acids. Trimming removed 6 bases at V and 6 bases at J, with 15 bases between. Germline CDR1 is MNHEY and CDR2 is SMNVEV (reference sequence). DNA of the CDR3: TGTGCCAGCAGCGGGCAGGGGTCCTTTCAGCCCCAGCATTTT. It translates to CASSGQGSFQPQHF.

In its sample, this clonotype was seen many times. This chain connects TRBV6-1 to TRBJ2-5, with TRBD2 matching 12 bases. CDR1 and CDR2 (germline): MNHNS, SASEGT. The CDR3 spans 15 residues. V lost 2 bases to trimming and J lost 4 bases; unmatched junction nucleotides: 2. CDR3 sequence reads: CASSELAGGPETQYF. CDR3 bases: TGTGCCAGCAGTGAACTAGCGGGGGGGCCAGAGACCCAGTACTTC.